This TCR beta chain stems from a study of blood T cell repertoires in COVID-19. Study-wide context: COVID-19 samples from acute and convalescent phases originated in the United States, Italy and Spain.

Libraries were prepared by immunoSEQ multiplex PCR; TCRdb keeps only in-frame clonotypes and omits some of them. This table holds some 260,000 clones, 65% to 85% found once. Per the germline V gene, CDR1 is SGHRS and CDR2 is YFSETQ. This CDR3 has 18 residues. V lost 2 bases, J lost 0 bases, and 12 bases stayed unmatched. Sample: peripheral blood. This TCR derives from a woman in her thirties or forties with active or convalescent COVID-19. This chain joins TRBV5-1 and TRBJ2-7, with TRBD1 identical over 9 bases. The CDR3 is CASSFAGTGMDGSYEQYV. CDR3 nucleotides: TGCGCCAGCAGCTTCGCCGGGACAGGGATGGATGGCTCCTACGAGCAGTACGTC.